The source of this TCR beta chain is a study of T cell changes during pregnancy in multiple sclerosis. Here immunoSEQ multiplex PCR was the method, and the copy in TCRdb shows in-frame clones only, minus some. The sample has about 51,000 clones; 90% to 95% are singletons. Germline V lookup: CDR1 SNHLY, CDR2 FYNNEI. Unmatched junction bases numbered 1, after V lost 4 bases and J lost 5 bases. This CDR3 is built from 14 residues. The sample here was CD4+ T cells from peripheral blood mononuclear cells, taken in the second trimester of pregnancy. The source is a female donor with multiple sclerosis, enrolled in a pregnancy study. The V and J genes are TRBV2 and TRBJ1-5, with TRBD1 matching 11 bases. The CDR3 is CASSGTGGYQPQHF. In DNA form, the CDR3 reads TGTGCCAGCAGTGGGACAGGGGGCTATCAGCCCCAGCATTTT.